This is a list of T cell receptor beta chains from one sample in a study of blood T cell repertoires in COVID-19. Clones were read by immunoSEQ multiplex PCR, and TCRdb kept only the in-frame ones, dropping some. The sample carries about 88,000 clones, 85% to 95% recorded once. Sequenced: peripheral blood. The receptors originated from a man aged 55-75 years with acute or convalescent COVID-19. The CDR3 runs from the conserved cysteine through the conserved F or W. The D gene is left open where the match is weak. Where a row states a size, it is once, few, many or the class of an expanded clone; other rows omit it.

abundance	v_gene	d_gene	len	j_gene	CDR3nt	CDR3aa
.	TRBV27	.	16	TRBJ1-5	TGTGCCAGCAGTCCCCTATGGGGCTATAGCAATCAGCCCCAGCATTTT	CASSPLWGYSNQPQHF
.	TRBV6-2/TRBV6-3	TRBD1	16	TRBJ1-1	TGTGCCAGCAGTAACGGCGACAGGGAAGAATATTCTGAAGCTTTCTTT	CASSNGDREEYSEAFF
.	TRBV6-5	TRBD1	14	TRBJ1-2	TGTGCCAGCAGCCTACAGGGGAGGCAGGTTGGCTACACCTTC	CASSLQGRQVGYTF
.	TRBV5-1	TRBD1	14	TRBJ1-1	TGCGCCAGCAGCTTGGACAGGGGGAACACTGAAGCTTTCTTT	CASSLDRGNTEAFF
.	TRBV4-3	.	14	TRBJ2-7	TGCGCCAGCAGTACCGGGAGCGAAGGCTACGAGCAGTACTTC	CASSTGSEGYEQYF
.	TRBV30	.	13	TRBJ1-6	TGTGCCTGGAGTGCCCAATATAATTCACCCCTCCACTTT	CAWSAQYNSPLHF
.	TRBV29-1	TRBD1	16	TRBJ2-1	TGCAGCGTTGAGATGGCGGGACAGGGGTTCTACAATGAGCAGTTCTTC	CSVEMAGQGFYNEQFF
.	TRBV5-4	TRBD1	15	TRBJ2-1	TGTGCCAGCAGACCCGTCAGGGGGCGGGACAATGAGCAGTTCTTC	CASRPVRGRDNEQFF
.	TRBV7-2	.	14	TRBJ1-2	TGTGCCAGCAGCTTACTTACAGAAGACTATGGCTACACCTTC	CASSLLTEDYGYTF
.	TRBV18	TRBD2	15	TRBJ2-1	TGTGCCAGCTCACCAAGTCTAGCGGGAGGGGGTGAGCAGTTCTTC	CASSPSLAGGGEQFF
.	TRBV15	TRBD1	17	TRBJ1-6	TGTGCCACCAGCAGAGCCTTTCGACAGGGGGTAAATTCACCCCTCCACTTT	CATSRAFRQGVNSPLHF
.	TRBV6-5	TRBD2	13	TRBJ2-2	TGTGCCACCAGACTAGCGGGAGGTGGGGAGCTGTTTTTT	CATRLAGGGELFF
.	TRBV29-1	TRBD1	13	TRBJ1-4	TGCAGCGCTCAGGGACAGGGAGGAGAAAAACTGTTTTTT	CSAQGQGGEKLFF
.	TRBV7-2	.	16	TRBJ1-5	TGTGCCAGCAGCTTAGGTGGAGCGCGATCGCAACAGCCCCAGCATTTT	CASSLGGARSQQPQHF
.	TRBV18	.	13	TRBJ2-2	TGTGCCAGCTCAACAGGGAGCTCCGGGGAGCTGTTTTTT	CASSTGSSGELFF
.	TRBV6-2/TRBV6-3	.	13	TRBJ2-5	TGTGCCAGCAGTTACGGGCAGGGGGGGACCCAGTACTTC	CASSYGQGGTQYF
.	TRBV11-1	.	14	TRBJ2-1	TGTGCCAGCAGCGACAGGACCAGCAGAAATGAGCAGTTCTTC	CASSDRTSRNEQFF
.	TRBV14	.	13	TRBJ1-5	TGTGCCAGCAGCCAGCAGGACAATCAGCCCCAGCATTTT	CASSQQDNQPQHF
.	TRBV27	.	16	TRBJ2-7	TGTGCCCCACCTCTGAATGGGGCAGGGGTCCCCTACGAGCAGTACTTC	CAPPLNGAGVPYEQYF
.	TRBV28	TRBD2	15	TRBJ2-5	TGTGCCAGCAGGAAGGGACTAGCGGAGAAAGAGACCCAGTACTTC	CASRKGLAEKETQYF
.	TRBV6-5	.	14	TRBJ2-3	TGTGCCAGCAGTTACTCGGGCCTCACAGATACGCAGTATTTT	CASSYSGLTDTQYF
.	TRBV10-1	.	17	TRBJ1-5	TGCGCCAGCAGTGAATCTCCGGGCTCCAGGGGCAATCAGCCCCAGCATTTT	CASSESPGSRGNQPQHF
.	TRBV7-2	.	15	TRBJ1-1	TGTGCCAGCAGCTATGAGCCATGGAGAAGTACTGAAGCTTTCTTT	CASSYEPWRSTEAFF
.	TRBV7-9	.	16	TRBJ2-5	TGTGCCAGCAGCTTAGGGGCGGGACGGGGGTTGGAGACCCAGTACTTC	CASSLGAGRGLETQYF
.	TRBV14	TRBD2	18	TRBJ2-5	TGTGCCAGCAGCACCACCGGGACTAGCGGGAGGACCCAAGAGACCCAGTACTTC	CASSTTGTSGRTQETQYF
.	TRBV12-3/TRBV12-4	TRBD1	12	TRBJ2-7	TGTGCCAGCAGCCTACAGGGGTACGAGCAGTACTTC	CASSLQGYEQYF
.	TRBV6-1	TRBD1	16	TRBJ2-2	TGTGCCAGCAGTGCCACCGGGACAGCGAACACCGGGGAGCTGTTTTTT	CASSATGTANTGELFF
.	TRBV27	.	16	TRBJ1-1	TGTGCCAGCAGTTCCCGATTGAAGGGGCGGAACACTGAAGCTTTCTTT	CASSSRLKGRNTEAFF
once	TRBV20-1	TRBD2	17	TRBJ2-3	TGCAGTGCTAATGACAGGGGACTAGCGGGAGTAGCAGATACGCAGTATTTT	CSANDRGLAGVADTQYF
.	TRBV5-5	.	14	TRBJ2-7	TGTGCCAGCAGCTTATTCGGGGAAACCTACGAGCAGTACTTC	CASSLFGETYEQYF
few	TRBV5-1	.	15	TRBJ1-1	TGCGCCAGCAGTCCTCTACAGGGATTGAACACTGAAGCTTTCTTT	CASSPLQGLNTEAFF
.	TRBV2	TRBD2	16	TRBJ2-7	TGTGCCAGCAGTGACTCTCTAGCGGGAGCTTCCTACGAGCAGTACTTC	CASSDSLAGASYEQYF
.	TRBV19	.	13	TRBJ2-1	TGTGCCAGTAGTATAGTATTTTACAATGAGCAGTTCTTC	CASSIVFYNEQFF
.	TRBV4-2	TRBD1	19	TRBJ1-4	TGTGCCAGCAGCCTCGGAGGGGCTGGGGACAGATGGTCCGGGGGAAAACTGTTTTTT	CASSLGGAGDRWSGGKLFF
once	TRBV19	.	13	TRBJ1-6	TGTGCCAGTAGAAGAGGATCTAATTCACCCCTCCACTTT	CASRRGSNSPLHF
.	TRBV19	.	15	TRBJ1-1	TGTGCCAGCACTTTGGTCGCAGGCTTGAACACTGAAGCTTTCTTT	CASTLVAGLNTEAFF
.	TRBV12-3/TRBV12-4	.	13	TRBJ1-2	TGTGCCAGCAGTTTTCTTCGGGTGGATGGCTACACCTTC	CASSFLRVDGYTF
.	TRBV29-1	TRBD2	13	TRBJ2-1	TGCAGCGTTGGGGGGGGATTCTACAATGAGCAGTTCTTC	CSVGGGFYNEQFF
.	TRBV3-1/TRBV3-2	.	14	TRBJ2-7	TGTGCCAGCAGAAGGGGGAATAACTTCGGCGAGCAGTACTTC	CASRRGNNFGEQYF
.	TRBV29-1	TRBD1	13	TRBJ1-6	TGCAGCGTTGGTGAGGGGGCTTATTCACCCCTCCACTTT	CSVGEGAYSPLHF
.	TRBV6-6	TRBD2	14	TRBJ2-4	TGTGCCAGCTCGACTAGCGGGAGGGGGAACATTCAGTACTTC	CASSTSGRGNIQYF
.	TRBV3-1/TRBV3-2	TRBD2	13	TRBJ2-7	TGTGCCAGCAGCCCTAGCGGGATTGGCGAGCAGTACTTC	CASSPSGIGEQYF